This T cell receptor (beta chain) was captured in a study of Graves' ophthalmopathy and Graves' hyperthyroidism. In the study overall: Sampling took place at initial diagnosis, with peripheral blood obtained before any treatment.

CDR3 length: 14 amino acids. The V end was cut by 2 bases, the J end by 7 bases, with 15 bases between. Germline V gene data show CDR1 as MNHNY and CDR2 as SVGAGI (reference sequence). Stable hyperthyroidism referred to disease that showed no ophthalmopathy within 18 months of follow-up. Diagnoses were established from clinical symptoms, serum thyroxine, TRAb, thyroid ultrasound and orbital computed tomography. This clonotype was seen ten or more times. The antigen remains undetermined. Study-wide findings and caveats: Detected in blood as well were most expanded thyroid clonotypes with frequency above 0.001.

CDR3 regions of TCR beta were amplified from RNA transcripts. Second-round multiplex PCR followed a first-round RT-PCR using HTBI primers. A single record per CDR3 protein comes from TCRdb applying MiXCR to the multiplex PCR reads. The repertoire includes 300,000 to 450,000 distinct CDR3 sequences, about a sixth of them detected once, and 2.4% sits in the top ten. The chain couples TRBV6-6 to TRBJ2-7; D may correspond to TRBD1 or TRBD2 (7 bases each). The sample was peripheral blood. The TCR comes from an adult woman with stable Graves' hyperthyroidism. The CDR3 nucleotides are TGTGCCAGCAGTTACGGGTCAGGGGGAGGGGAGCAGTACTTC. Encoded protein: CASSYGSGGGEQYF.